Described below is a single T cell receptor (beta chain) sequence and its context. The PCR made use of 60 Vbeta and 13 Jbeta primers. TCRdb keeps only in-frame clones here, not all; method: immunoSEQ multiplex PCR. Of 140,000 or so clones detected, over 75% appear once; the ten largest clones hold 1.5% to 2%. These data come from a study of cytomegalovirus exposure and HLA in healthy donors. Donors sampled were nominally healthy, though unrecorded immune exposures were likely. Trimming left V 0 bases short and J 4 bases short, with 10 bases between. CDR3 length: 14 amino acids. Germline V gene lookup returns CDR1 SGHRS and CDR2 YFSETQ.

Sequenced input: PBMCs. V usage is TRBV5-1 and J usage is TRBJ1-2; D may be TRBD1 (5 bases). This TCR derives from a woman aged 25 to 39 in good health and CMV-seronegative. For the CDR3, the DNA is TGCGCCAGCAGCTTGGGGGACTCCTCCTATGGCTACACCTTC. Encoded protein: CASSLGDSSYGYTF.